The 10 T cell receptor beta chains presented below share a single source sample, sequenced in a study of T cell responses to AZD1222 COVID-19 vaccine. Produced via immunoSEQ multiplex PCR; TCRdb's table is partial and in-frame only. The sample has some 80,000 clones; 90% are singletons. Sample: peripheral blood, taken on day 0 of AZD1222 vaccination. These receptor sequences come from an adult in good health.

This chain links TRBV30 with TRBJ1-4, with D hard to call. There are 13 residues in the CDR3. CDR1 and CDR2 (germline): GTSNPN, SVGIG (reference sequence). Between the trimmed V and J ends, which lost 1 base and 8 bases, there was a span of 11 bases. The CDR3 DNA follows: TGTGCCTGGAGTGCGGGGTTGTCGGAAAAACTGTTTTTT. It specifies CAWSAGLSEKLFF.

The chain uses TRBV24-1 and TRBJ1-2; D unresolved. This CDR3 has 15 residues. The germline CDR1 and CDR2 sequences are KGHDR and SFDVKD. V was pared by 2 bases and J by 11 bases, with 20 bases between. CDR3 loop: CATSDSQAFAVSYTF. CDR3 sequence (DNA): TGTGCCACCAGTGATTCCCAGGCCTTTGCCGTGAGTTACACCTTC.

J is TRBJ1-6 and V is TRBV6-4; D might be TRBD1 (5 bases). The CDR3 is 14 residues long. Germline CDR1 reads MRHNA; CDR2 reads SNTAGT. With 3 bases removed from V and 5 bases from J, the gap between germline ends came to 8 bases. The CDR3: CASSDGGNNSPLHF. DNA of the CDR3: TGTGCCAGCAGTGATGGGGGTAATAATTCACCCCTCCACTTT.

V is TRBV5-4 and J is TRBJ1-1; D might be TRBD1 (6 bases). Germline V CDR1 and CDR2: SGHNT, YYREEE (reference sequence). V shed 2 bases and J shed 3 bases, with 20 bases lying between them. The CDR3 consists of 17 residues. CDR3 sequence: CASSFTLTNRAYTEAFF. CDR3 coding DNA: TGTGCCAGCAGCTTTACACTCACAAACAGGGCATACACTGAAGCTTTCTTT.

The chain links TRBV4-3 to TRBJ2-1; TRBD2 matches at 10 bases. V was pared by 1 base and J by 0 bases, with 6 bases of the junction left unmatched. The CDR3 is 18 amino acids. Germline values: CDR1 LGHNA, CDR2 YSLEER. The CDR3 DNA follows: TGCGCCAGCAGCCAAGGGACTAGCGGAACTCTCTCCTACAATGAGCAGTTCTTC. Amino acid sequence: CASSQGTSGTLSYNEQFF.

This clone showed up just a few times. The CDR3: CASSIGPSSYNEQFF. Written as DNA, the CDR3 is TGTGCCAGTAGTATTGGTCCGAGCTCCTACAATGAGCAGTTCTTC. This sequence joins TRBV19 and TRBJ2-1, with D unclear. The germline gives CDR1 LNHDA, CDR2 SQIVND (reference sequence). The V end was cut by 3 bases, the J end by 0 bases, with 9 bases between. The CDR3 extends over 15 amino acids.

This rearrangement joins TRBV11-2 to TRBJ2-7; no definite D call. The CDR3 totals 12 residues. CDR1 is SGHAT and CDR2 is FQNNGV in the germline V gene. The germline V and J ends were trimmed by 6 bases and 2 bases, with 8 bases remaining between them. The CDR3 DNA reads TGTGCCAGCAGTATGCAAGCCTACGAGCAGTACTTC. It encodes CASSMQAYEQYF.

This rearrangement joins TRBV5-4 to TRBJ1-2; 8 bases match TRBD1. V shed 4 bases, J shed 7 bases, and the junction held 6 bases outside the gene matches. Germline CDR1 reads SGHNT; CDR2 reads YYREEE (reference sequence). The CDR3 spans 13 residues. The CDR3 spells CASSTTGEGGYTF. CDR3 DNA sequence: TGTGCCAGCAGCACGACAGGGGAGGGTGGCTACACCTTC.

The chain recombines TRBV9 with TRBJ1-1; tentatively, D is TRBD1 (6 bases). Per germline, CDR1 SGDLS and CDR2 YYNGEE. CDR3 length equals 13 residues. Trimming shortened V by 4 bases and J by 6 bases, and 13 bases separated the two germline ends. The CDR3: CASSPGDGAEAFF. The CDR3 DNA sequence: TGTGCCAGCAGCCCAGGGGATGGGGCTGAAGCTTTCTTT.

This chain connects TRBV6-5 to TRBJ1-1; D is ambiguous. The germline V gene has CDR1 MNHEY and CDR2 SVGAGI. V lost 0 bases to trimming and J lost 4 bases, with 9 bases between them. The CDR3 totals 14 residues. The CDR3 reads CASSYSPPGTEAFF. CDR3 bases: TGTGCCAGCAGTTACTCCCCCCCGGGCACTGAAGCTTTCTTT.